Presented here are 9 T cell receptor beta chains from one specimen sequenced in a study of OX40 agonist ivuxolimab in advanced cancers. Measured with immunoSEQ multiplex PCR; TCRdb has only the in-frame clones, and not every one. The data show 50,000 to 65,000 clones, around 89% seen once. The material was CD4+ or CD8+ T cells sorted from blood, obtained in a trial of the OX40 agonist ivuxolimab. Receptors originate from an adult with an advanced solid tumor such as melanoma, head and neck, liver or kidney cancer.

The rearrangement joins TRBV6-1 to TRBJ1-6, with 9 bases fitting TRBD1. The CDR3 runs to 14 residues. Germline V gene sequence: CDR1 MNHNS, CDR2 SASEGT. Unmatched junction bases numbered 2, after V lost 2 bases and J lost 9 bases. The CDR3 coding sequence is TGTGCCAGCAGTGAAACAGGGGGCGGTTCACCCCTCCACTTT. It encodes CASSETGGGSPLHF.

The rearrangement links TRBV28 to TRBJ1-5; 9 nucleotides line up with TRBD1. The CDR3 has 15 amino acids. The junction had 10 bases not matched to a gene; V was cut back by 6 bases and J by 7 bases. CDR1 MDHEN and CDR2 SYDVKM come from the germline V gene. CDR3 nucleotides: TGTGCCAGCAGCTCTGGGACAGGGTCTCGACAGCCCCAGCATTTT. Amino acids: CASSSGTGSRQPQHF.

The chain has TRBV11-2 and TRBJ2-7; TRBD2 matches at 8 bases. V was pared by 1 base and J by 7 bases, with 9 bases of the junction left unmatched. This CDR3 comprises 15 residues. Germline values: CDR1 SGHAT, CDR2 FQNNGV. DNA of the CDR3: TGTGCCAGCAGCTTAGTTGCTAGCGGGTTGGGGGAGCAGTACTTC. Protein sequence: CASSLVASGLGEQYF.

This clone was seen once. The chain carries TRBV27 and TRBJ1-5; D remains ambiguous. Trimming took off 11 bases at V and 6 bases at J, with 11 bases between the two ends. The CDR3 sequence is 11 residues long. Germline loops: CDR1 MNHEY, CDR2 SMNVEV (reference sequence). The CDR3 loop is CALWARQPQHF. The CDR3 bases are TGTGCCTTATGGGCCCGTCAGCCCCAGCATTTT.

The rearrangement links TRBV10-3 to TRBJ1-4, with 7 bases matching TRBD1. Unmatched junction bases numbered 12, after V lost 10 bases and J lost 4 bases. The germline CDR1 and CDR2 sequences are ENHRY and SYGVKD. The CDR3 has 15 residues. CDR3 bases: TGTGCCACTTCTCTCGGGACAGCTTATAATGAAAAACTGTTTTTT. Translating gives CATSLGTAYNEKLFF.

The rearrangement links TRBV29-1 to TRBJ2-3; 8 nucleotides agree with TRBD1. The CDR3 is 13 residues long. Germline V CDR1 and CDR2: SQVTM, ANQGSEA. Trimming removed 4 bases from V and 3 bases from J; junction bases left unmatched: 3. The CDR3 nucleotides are TGCAGCGTTGGGCAGGGGGCGACAGATACGCAGTATTTT. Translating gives CSVGQGATDTQYF.

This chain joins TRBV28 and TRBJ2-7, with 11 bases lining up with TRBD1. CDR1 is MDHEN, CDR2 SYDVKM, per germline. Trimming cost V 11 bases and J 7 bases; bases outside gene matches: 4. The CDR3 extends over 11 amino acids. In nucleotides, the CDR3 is TGTGCCTCAGGGACAGGGGGAGAGCAGTACTTC. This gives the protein CASGTGGEQYF.

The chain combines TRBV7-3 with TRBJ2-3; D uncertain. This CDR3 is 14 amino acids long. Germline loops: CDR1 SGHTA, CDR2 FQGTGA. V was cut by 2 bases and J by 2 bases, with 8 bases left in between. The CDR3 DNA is TGTGCCAGCAGCTTAGCCAGCCCCACAGATACGCAGTATTTT. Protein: CASSLASPTDTQYF.

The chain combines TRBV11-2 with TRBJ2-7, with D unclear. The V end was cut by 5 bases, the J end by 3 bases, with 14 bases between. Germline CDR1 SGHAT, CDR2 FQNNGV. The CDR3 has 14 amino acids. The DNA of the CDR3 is TGTGCCAGCAGCCCCGGACCCGGCGTCTACGAGCAGTACTTC. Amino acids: CASSPGPGVYEQYF.